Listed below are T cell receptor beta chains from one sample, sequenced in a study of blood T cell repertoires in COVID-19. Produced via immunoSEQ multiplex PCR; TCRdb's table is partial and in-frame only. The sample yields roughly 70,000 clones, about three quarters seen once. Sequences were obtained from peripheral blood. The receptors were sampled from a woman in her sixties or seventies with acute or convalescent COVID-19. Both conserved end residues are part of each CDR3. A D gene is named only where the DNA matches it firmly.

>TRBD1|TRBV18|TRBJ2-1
CASSPRGQGSYNEQFF
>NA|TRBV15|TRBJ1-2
CATSRDRRPEGYTF
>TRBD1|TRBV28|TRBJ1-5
CASSSLAGGPGSQHF
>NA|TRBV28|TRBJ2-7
CASGGAVSHGYEQYF
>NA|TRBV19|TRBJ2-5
CASSPDGVQETQYF
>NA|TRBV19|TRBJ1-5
CASSMLWGEPQHF
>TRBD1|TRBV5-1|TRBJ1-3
CASSGTGASGNTIYF
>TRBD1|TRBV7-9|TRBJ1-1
CASSFGTATEAFF
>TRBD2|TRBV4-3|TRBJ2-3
CASSQILSGLAGYTDTQYF
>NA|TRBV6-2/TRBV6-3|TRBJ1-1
CASSYPTGNTEAFF
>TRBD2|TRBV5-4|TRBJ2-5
CASSPRSGRPNPQETQYF
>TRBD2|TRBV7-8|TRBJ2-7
CASSFSGGAAEQYF
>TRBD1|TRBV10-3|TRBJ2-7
CAILDRVGLNEQYF
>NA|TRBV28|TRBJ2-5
CASSLPGWETQYF
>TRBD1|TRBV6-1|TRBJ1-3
CASSEGTGGSSGNTIYF
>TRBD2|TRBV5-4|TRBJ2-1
CASSSQRAGGSYNEQFF
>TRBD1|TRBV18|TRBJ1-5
CASSPRQGPNQPQHF
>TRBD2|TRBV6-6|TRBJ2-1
CASRGGGLSYNEQFF